This T cell receptor beta chain was identified in a study of blood T cell repertoires in COVID-19. Study background: T cells, B-cell-depleted T cells, or PBMCs provided the cDNA or gDNA that served as material.

This CDR3 has 12 residues. Trimming pared 3 bases from V and 4 bases from J, leaving 7 bases between. Germline-derived CDR1 and CDR2 are MGHRA and YSYEKL. Authors' processing steps: Nucleated cell number was recorded as an estimate derived from reference gene primer amplification. Assay: immunoSEQ multiplex PCR; the TCRdb copy retains only in-frame clones and omits some. From that table come the V and J calls and clone size; the DNA was used to work out D and trimming. The repertoire holds 30,000 to 45,000 clones, with about three quarters as singletons. The clonotype comes from a man in his fifties or sixties with active COVID-19. V and J are TRBV4-1 and TRBJ2-7, with D possibly being TRBD2 (5 bases). The sample comprised peripheral blood. The CDR3 DNA sequence: TGCGCCAGCAGCCACACTAGTTACGAGCAGTACTTC. The encoded protein is CASSHTSYEQYF.